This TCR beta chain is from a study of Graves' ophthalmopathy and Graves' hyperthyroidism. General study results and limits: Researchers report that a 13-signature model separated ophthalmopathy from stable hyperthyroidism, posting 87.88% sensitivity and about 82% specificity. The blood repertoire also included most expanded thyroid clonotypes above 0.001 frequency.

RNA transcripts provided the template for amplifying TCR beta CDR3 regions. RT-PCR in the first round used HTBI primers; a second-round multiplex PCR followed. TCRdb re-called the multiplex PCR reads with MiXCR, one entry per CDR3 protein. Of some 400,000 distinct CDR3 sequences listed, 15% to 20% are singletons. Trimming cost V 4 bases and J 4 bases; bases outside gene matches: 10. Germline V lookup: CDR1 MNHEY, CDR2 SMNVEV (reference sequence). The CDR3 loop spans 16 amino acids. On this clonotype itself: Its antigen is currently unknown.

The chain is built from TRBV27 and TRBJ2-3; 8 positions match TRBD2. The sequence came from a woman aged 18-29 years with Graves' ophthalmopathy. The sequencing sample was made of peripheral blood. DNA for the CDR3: TGTGCCAGCAGTTCCGAACTAGCGGTGAGCGCAGATACGCAGTATTTT. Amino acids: CASSSELAVSADTQYF.